This T cell receptor (beta chain) derives from a study of blood T cell repertoires in COVID-19. Study context: Samples of COVID-19 (acute and convalescent) were obtained from the United States, Italy and Spain. The analysed material was cDNA or gDNA that came from T cells, B-cell-depleted T cells, or PBMCs.

Per the original data handling: Reference gene primers were amplified, and this amplification served to estimate nucleated cell counts. Generated by immunoSEQ multiplex PCR, the TCRdb table keeps only in-frame clones and is missing some. V and J calls and clone size come straight from that table; D and trimming were deduced from the DNA. Among roughly 260,000 clones listed, approximately 79% were seen once. The count of this clone is one. The sequence came from a middle-aged woman with active or convalescent COVID-19. The sequenced sample was peripheral blood.

CDR3 sequence: CASSVDGNTEAFF. The CDR3 nucleotides read TGTGCCAGCAGCGTAGACGGGAACACTGAAGCTTTCTTT. The chain has TRBV9 and TRBJ1-1, with unresolved D. Germline V gene sequence: CDR1 SGDLS, CDR2 YYNGEE. Between the trimmed V and J ends, which lost 0 bases and 1 base, there was a span of 4 bases. The CDR3 spans 13 residues.